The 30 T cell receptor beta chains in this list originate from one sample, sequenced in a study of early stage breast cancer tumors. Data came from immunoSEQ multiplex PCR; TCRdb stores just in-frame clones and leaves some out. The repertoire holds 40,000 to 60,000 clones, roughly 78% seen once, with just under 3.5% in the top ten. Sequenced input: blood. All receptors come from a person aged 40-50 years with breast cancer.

The CDR3 DNA is TGTGCCAGCAGTGAAGACAGGGGGCACACAGATACGCAGTATTTT. This encodes CASSEDRGHTDTQYF. This chain joins TRBV6-1 and TRBJ2-3, with TRBD1 identical over 9 bases. With 1 base clipped from V and 2 bases from J, the junction kept 1 base outside the gene matches. This CDR3 is built from 15 residues. Germline V gene data show CDR1 as MNHNS and CDR2 as SASEGT.

The CDR3 nucleotides are TGTGCCAGCAGTACTCACGCGACCGATTACGAGCAGTACTTC. Translation gives CASSTHATDYEQYF. The V gene is TRBV11-2, the J gene TRBJ2-7; no firm D call. Trimming left V 6 bases short and J 4 bases short, with 16 bases between. The CDR3 is made up of 14 amino acids. Germline V gives CDR1 SGHAT, CDR2 FQNNGV.

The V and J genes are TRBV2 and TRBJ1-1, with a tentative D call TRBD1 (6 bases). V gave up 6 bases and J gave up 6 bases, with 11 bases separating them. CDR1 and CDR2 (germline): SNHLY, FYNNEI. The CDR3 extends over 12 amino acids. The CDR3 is CASSYRAPEAFF. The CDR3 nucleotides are TGTGCCAGCAGCTACAGGGCTCCTGAAGCTTTCTTT.

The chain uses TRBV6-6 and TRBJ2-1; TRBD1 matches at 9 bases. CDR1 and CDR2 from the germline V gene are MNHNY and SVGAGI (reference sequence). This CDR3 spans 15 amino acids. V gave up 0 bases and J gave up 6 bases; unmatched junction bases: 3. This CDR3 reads CASSYSTGGGNEQFF. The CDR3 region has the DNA TGTGCCAGCAGTTACTCGACAGGGGGTGGCAATGAGCAGTTCTTC.

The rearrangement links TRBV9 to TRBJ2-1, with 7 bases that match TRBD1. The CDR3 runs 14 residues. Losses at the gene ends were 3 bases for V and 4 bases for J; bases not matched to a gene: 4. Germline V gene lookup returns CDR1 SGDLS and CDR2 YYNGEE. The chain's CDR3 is CASSDGQEYNEQFF. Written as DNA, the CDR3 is TGTGCCAGCAGCGACGGACAGGAATACAATGAGCAGTTCTTC.

The CDR3 is CASSPGQTSSTGELFF. DNA of the CDR3: TGTGCCAGCAGCCCGGGACAGACCTCGAGCACCGGGGAGCTGTTTTTT. The chain recombines TRBV11-2 with TRBJ2-2; 7 nucleotides agree with TRBD1. V shed 5 bases and J 4 bases; nucleotides not matched to a gene: 10. This CDR3 is 16 amino acids long. The V gene's germline CDR1 is SGHAT and CDR2 FQNNGV.

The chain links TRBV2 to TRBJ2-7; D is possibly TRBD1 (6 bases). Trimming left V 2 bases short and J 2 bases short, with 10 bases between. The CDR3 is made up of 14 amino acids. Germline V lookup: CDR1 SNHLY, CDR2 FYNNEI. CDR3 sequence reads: CASSELRQAYEQYF. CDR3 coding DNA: TGTGCCAGCAGTGAATTAAGACAGGCCTACGAGCAGTACTTC.

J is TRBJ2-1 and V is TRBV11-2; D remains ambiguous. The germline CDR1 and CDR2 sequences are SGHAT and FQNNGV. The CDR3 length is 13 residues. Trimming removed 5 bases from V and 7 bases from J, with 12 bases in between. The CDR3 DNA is TGTGCCAGCAGCCCCAGCAGCTTGAATGAGCAGTTCTTC. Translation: CASSPSSLNEQFF.

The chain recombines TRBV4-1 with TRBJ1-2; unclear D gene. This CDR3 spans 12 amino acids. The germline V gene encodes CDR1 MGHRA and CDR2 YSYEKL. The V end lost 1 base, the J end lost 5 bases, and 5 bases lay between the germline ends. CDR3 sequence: CASSQGEYGYTF. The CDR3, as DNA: TGCGCCAGCAGCCAAGGCGAGTATGGCTACACCTTC.

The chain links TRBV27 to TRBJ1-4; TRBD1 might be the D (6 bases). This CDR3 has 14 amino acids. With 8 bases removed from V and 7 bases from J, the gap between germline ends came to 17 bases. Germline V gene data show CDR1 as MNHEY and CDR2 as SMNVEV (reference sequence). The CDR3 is CASRSEGVGEKLFF. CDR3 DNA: TGTGCCAGCCGCTCGGAGGGGGTCGGTGAAAAACTGTTTTTT.

CDR3 sequence reads: CASSIDRRTVNEQYF. The CDR3 DNA reads TGTGCCAGTAGTATAGATCGTAGGACAGTCAACGAGCAGTACTTC. The chain couples TRBV19 to TRBJ2-7; a weak D match, TRBD1 (6 bases). Trimming removed 0 bases from V and 5 bases from J, with 14 bases in between. This CDR3 region has 15 residues. Germline lookup yields CDR1 LNHDA and CDR2 SQIVND (reference sequence).

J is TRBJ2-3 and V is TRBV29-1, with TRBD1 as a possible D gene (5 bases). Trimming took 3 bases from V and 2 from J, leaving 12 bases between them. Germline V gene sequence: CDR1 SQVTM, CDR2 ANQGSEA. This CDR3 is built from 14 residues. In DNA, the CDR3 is TGCAGCGTTGAGTTACCGACAGTCACAGATACGCAGTATTTT. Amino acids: CSVELPTVTDTQYF.

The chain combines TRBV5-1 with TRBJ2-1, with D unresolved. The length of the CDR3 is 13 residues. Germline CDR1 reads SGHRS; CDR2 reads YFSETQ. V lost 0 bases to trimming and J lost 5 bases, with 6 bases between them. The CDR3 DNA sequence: TGCGCCAGCAGCTTGGGCCCGCACAATGAGCAGTTCTTC. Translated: CASSLGPHNEQFF. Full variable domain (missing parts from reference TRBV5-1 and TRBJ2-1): KAGVTQTPRYLIKTRGQQVTLSCSPISGHRSVSWYQQTPGQGLQFLFEYFSETQRNKGNFPGRFSGRQFSNSRSEMNVSTLELGDSALYLCASSLGPHNEQFFGPGTRLTVL.

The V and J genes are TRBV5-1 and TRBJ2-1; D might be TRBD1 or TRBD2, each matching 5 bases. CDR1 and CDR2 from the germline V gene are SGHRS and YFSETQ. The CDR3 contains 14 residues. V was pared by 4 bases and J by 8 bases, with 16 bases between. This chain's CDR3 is CASSLRGRLDEQFF. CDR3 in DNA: TGCGCCAGCAGCCTACGGGGCAGGTTGGATGAGCAGTTCTTC.

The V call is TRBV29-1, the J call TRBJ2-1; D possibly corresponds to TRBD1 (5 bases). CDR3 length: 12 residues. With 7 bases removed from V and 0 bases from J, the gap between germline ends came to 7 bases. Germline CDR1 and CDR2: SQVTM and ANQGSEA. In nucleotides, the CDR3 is TGCAGCGCTAGGGGCTCCTACAATGAGCAGTTCTTC. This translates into CSARGSYNEQFF.

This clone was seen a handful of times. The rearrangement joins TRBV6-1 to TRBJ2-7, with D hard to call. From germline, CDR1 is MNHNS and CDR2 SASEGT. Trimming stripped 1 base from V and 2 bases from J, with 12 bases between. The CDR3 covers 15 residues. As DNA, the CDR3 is TGTGCCAGCAGTGAAGGGACCGTCCTAACCTACGAGCAGTACTTC. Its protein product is CASSEGTVLTYEQYF.

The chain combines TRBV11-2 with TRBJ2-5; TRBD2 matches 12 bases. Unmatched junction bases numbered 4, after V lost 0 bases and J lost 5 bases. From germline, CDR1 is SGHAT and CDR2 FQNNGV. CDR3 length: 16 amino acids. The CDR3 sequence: CASSLEGLAGRETQYF. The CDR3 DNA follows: TGTGCCAGCAGCTTAGAAGGACTAGCGGGACGCGAGACCCAGTACTTC.

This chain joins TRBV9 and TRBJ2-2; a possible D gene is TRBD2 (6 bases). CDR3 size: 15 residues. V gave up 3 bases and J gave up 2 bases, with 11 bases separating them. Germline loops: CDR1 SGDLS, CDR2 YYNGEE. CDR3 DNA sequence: TGTGCCAGCAGCGCCGGGACTCTTAACACCGGGGAGCTGTTTTTT. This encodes CASSAGTLNTGELFF.

In DNA form, the CDR3 reads TGTGCCAGCAGAGGACTAGCGGGAACCTGGGCCTACAATGAGCAGTTCTTC. It yields the protein CASRGLAGTWAYNEQFF. J is TRBJ2-1 and V is TRBV5-5; TRBD2 matches at 12 bases. The CDR3 runs to 17 residues. Germline loops: CDR1 SGHKS, CDR2 YYEKEE (reference sequence). With V trimmed by 5 bases and J by 2 bases, 8 bases remained unmatched.

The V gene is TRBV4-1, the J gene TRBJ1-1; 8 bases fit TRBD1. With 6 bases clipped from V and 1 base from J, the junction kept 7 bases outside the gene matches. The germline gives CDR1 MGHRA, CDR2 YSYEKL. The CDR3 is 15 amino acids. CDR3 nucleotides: TGCGCCAGCAGGCAGGGGACAGGCCCGAACACTGAAGCTTTCTTT. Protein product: CASRQGTGPNTEAFF.

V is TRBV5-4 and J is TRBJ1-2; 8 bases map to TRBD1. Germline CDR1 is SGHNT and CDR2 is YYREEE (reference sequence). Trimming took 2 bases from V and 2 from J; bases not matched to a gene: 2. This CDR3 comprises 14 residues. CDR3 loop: CASSFGDRNYGYTF. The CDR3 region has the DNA TGTGCCAGCAGCTTCGGGGACAGGAACTATGGCTACACCTTC.

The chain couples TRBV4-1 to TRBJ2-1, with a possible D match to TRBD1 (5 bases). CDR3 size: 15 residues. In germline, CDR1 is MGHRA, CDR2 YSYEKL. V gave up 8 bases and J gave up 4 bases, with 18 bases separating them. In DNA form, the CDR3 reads TGCGCCAGCCAAAAAGGAGACAGCTATTACAATGAGCAGTTCTTC. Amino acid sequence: CASQKGDSYYNEQFF.

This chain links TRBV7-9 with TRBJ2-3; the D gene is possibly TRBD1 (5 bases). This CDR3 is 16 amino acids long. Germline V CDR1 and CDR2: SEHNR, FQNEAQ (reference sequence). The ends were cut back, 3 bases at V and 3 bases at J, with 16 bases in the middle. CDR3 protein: CASSFMGREATDTQYF. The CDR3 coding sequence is TGTGCCAGCAGCTTTATGGGGCGTGAGGCGACAGATACGCAGTATTTT.

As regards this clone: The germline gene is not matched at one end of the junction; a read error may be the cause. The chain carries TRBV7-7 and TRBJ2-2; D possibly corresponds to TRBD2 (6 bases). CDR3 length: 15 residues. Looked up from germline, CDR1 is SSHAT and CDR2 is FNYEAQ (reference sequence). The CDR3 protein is CASSLGRAGTGELFF. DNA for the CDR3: TGTGCTAGCAGCTTAGGGCGTGCGGGGACCGGGGAGCTGTTTTTT. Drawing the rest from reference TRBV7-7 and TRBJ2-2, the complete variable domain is GAGVSQSPRYKVTKRGQDVTLRCDPISSHATLYWYQQALGQGPEFLTYFNYEAQPDKSGLPSDRFSAERPEGSISTLTIQRTEQRDSAMYRCASSLGRAGTGELFFGEGSRLTVL.

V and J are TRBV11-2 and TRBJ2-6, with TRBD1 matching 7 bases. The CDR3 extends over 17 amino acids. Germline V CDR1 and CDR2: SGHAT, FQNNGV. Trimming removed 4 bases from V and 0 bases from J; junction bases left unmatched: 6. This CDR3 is CASSYIQGPSGANVLTF. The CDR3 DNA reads TGTGCCAGCAGCTATATACAGGGGCCCTCTGGGGCCAACGTCCTGACTTTC.

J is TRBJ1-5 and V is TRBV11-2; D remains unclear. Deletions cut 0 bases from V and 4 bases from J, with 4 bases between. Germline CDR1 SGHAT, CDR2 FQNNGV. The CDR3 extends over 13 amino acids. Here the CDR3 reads CASSLDGNQPQHF. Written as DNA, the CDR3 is TGTGCCAGCAGCTTAGACGGGAATCAGCCCCAGCATTTT. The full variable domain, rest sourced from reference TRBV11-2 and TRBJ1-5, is EAGVAQSPRYKIIEKRQSVAFWCNPISGHATLYWYQQILGQGPKLLIQFQNNGVVDDSQLPKDRFSAERLKGVDSTLKIQPAKLEDSAVYLCASSLDGNQPQHFGDGTRLSIL.

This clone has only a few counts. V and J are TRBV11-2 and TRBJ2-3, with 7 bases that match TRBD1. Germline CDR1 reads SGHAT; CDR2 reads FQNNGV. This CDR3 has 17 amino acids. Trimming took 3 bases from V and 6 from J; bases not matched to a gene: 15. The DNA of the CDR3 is TGTGCCAGCAGCTTGGCCCGGCTGGGTCAGGGGGTCGATACGCAGTATTTT. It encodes CASSLARLGQGVDTQYF.

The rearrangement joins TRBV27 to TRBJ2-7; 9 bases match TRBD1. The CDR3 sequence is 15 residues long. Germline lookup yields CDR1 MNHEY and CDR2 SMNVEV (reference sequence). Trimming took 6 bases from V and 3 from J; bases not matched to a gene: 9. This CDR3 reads CASSLIQGADYEQYF. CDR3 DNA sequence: TGTGCCAGCAGCCTAATACAGGGGGCCGACTACGAGCAGTACTTC.

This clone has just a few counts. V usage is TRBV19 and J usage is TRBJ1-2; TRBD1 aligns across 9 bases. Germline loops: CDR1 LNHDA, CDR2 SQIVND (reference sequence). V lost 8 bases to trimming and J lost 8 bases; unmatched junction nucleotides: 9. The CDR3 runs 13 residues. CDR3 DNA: TGTGCCAGTGGGAAACAGGGGGCCGGCGGCTACACCTTC. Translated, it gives CASGKQGAGGYTF. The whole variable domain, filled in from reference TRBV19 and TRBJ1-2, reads DGGITQSPKYLFRKEGQNVTLSCEQNLNHDAMYWYRQDPGQGLRLIYYSQIVNDFQKGDIAEGYSVSREKKESFPLTVTSAQKNPTAFYLCASGKQGAGGYTFGSGTRLTVV.

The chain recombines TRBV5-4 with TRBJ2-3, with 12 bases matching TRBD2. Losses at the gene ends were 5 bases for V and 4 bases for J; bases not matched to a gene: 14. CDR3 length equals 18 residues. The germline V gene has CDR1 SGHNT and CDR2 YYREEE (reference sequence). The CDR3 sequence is CASRDGLAGTGPPDTQYF. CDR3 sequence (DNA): TGTGCCAGCAGGGACGGACTAGCGGGAACGGGGCCCCCAGATACGCAGTATTTT. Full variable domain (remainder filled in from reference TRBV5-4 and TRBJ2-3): ETGVTQSPTHLIKTRGQQVTLRCSSQSGHNTVSWYQQALGQGPQFIFQYYREEENGRGNFPPRFSGLQFPNYSSELNVNALELDDSALYLCASRDGLAGTGPPDTQYFGPGTRLTVL.